This passage covers 25 T cell receptor beta chains from one sample sequenced in a study of post-analysis software for immune sequencing data. Study-wide points: Compared with controls, patients had more of five TRBV segments, including TRBV5-6, TRBV5-1 and TRBV20-1.

Prepared TCR beta cDNA libraries contained unique molecular identifiers. Each CDR3 protein gets one entry after TCRdb re-called the PCR reads with MiXCR. The sample lists more than 450,000 distinct CDR3 sequences, around 47% occurring once. Their recognized antigens are unknown. Sequencing was done on a sample of blood. The source of these receptors is a girl aged 5 to 17 with multiple sclerosis.

Comments on this clonotype: At one of its ends the junction is not consistent with the germline gene, which may arise from a read error. The chain combines TRBV7-8 with TRBJ2-3; TRBD2 matches at 13 bases. The CDR3 consists of 15 residues. The germline CDR1 and CDR2 sequences are SGHVS and FQNEAQ. The CDR3, as DNA: TGTGCCCGCAGCTTCAGACTAGCGGGGGGCTATACGCAGTATTTT. Protein product: CARSFRLAGGYTQYF.

This clonotype was seen repeatedly, ten times or more. This chain uses TRBV6-2 or TRBV6-3 with TRBJ1-1; D gene ambiguous. The CDR3 runs 13 residues. V was trimmed by 4 bases and J by 1 base, leaving 7 bases between them. The V gene's germline CDR1 is MNHEY and CDR2 SVGEGT. The CDR3 loop reads CASSSTENTEAFF. In DNA form, the CDR3 reads TGTGCCAGCAGTTCTACAGAGAACACTGAAGCTTTCTTT.

The CDR3 here is CASSFTGFRQNIQYF. The CDR3 region has the DNA TGTGCCAGCAGTTTTACAGGGTTCAGACAAAACATTCAGTACTTC. The chain has TRBV12-3 or TRBV12-4 and TRBJ2-4, with TRBD1 as a possible D gene (6 bases). The CDR3 runs 15 residues. Between the trimmed V and J ends, which lost 3 bases and 5 bases, there was a span of 14 bases.

This clonotype was seen more than once but under ten times. The rearrangement links TRBV4-1 to TRBJ1-2; D uncertain. The CDR3 loop spans 15 amino acids. Between the trimmed V and J ends, which lost 1 base and 6 bases, there was a span of 15 bases. Looked up from germline, CDR1 is MGHRA and CDR2 is YSYEKL. CDR3 sequence: CASSQGLNPGHGYTF. In DNA form, the CDR3 reads TGCGCCAGCAGCCAAGGGCTCAACCCGGGCCATGGCTACACCTTC.

The V call is TRBV20-1, the J call TRBJ1-2; D is possibly TRBD1 (5 bases). Germline V lookup: CDR1 DFQATT, CDR2 SNEGSKA (reference sequence). V shed 6 bases and J shed 2 bases, with 13 bases lying between them. This CDR3 spans 13 amino acids. The CDR3 DNA follows: TGCAGTGCCTTTCGGGACGGAAACTATGGCTACACCTTC. Protein sequence: CSAFRDGNYGYTF.

There are a few counts of this clonotype. The chain links TRBV20-1 to TRBJ2-1; 10 bases match TRBD2. The CDR3 contains 15 residues. The V segment lost 0 bases and the J segment 6 bases; nucleotides outside the gene matches: 5. CDR1 and CDR2 (germline): DFQATT, SNEGSKA (reference sequence). The chain's CDR3 is CSARDSGRMGNEQFF. DNA for the CDR3: TGCAGTGCTAGAGATAGCGGGAGGATGGGCAATGAGCAGTTCTTC.

This clonotype has more than one count but fewer than ten. The rearrangement uses TRBV12-3 or TRBV12-4 and TRBJ2-3, with 7 bases that match TRBD2. The CDR3 has 14 residues. The ends lost 2 bases at V and 6 bases at J; junction bases unmatched: 5. The CDR3 protein is CASSLSAGGDTQYF. In DNA form, the CDR3 reads TGTGCCAGCAGTTTATCGGCCGGGGGGGATACGCAGTATTTT.

The chain has TRBV15 and TRBJ2-7; 8 bases map to TRBD1. This CDR3 is 17 amino acids long. Germline V lookup: CDR1 LNHNV, CDR2 YYDKDF (reference sequence). V gave up 0 bases and J gave up 3 bases; unmatched junction bases: 10. The CDR3 spells CATSRDPPWTGLYEQYF. CDR3 DNA sequence: TGTGCCACCAGCAGAGATCCCCCGTGGACAGGGCTCTACGAGCAGTACTTC.

This clonotype appeared a few times. V usage is TRBV12-3 or TRBV12-4 and J usage is TRBJ2-1; 15 bases are a match to TRBD2. The CDR3 is 15 residues long. V dropped 6 bases and J dropped 7; count of bases not matched to a gene: 4. The CDR3 reads CASSGTSGGLNEQFF. The CDR3 DNA reads as TGTGCCAGCAGCGGGACTAGCGGGGGGCTAAATGAGCAGTTCTTC.

This clonotype was observed a handful of times. V and J are TRBV7-2 and TRBJ2-7; 9 bases are a match to TRBD1. Germline V lookup: CDR1 SGHTA, CDR2 FQGNSA. V was clipped by 1 base and J by 0 bases; unmatched bases: 7. This CDR3 spans 17 amino acids. CDR3 coding DNA: TGTGCCAGCAGCTTAGAGAACCCGGGACAGGGCTCCTACGAGCAGTACTTC. Amino acids: CASSLENPGQGSYEQYF.

This sequence joins TRBV29-1 and TRBJ2-6; D remains ambiguous. V lost 5 bases to trimming and J lost 0 bases, with 8 bases between them. CDR1 SQVTM and CDR2 ANQGSEA come from the germline V gene. There are 14 residues in the CDR3. This chain's CDR3 is CSVPAPSGANVLTF. The CDR3 region has the DNA TGCAGCGTTCCGGCGCCCTCTGGGGCCAACGTCCTGACTTTC.

The chain has TRBV20-1 and TRBJ2-7; perhaps TRBD2 as D (5 bases). Per germline, CDR1 DFQATT and CDR2 SNEGSKA (reference sequence). This CDR3 comprises 15 residues. Trimming took 0 bases from V and 5 from J, leaving 17 bases between them. The CDR3, as DNA: TGCAGTGCTAGAGATGGGCGGGTTTTACGAGACGAGCAGTACTTC. It yields the protein CSARDGRVLRDEQYF.

A single count supports this clonotype. The CDR3, as DNA: TGTGCCATCAGTGAGAGAGGGGCGGCGAACTATGGCTACACCTTC. This sequence encodes CAISERGAANYGYTF. The rearrangement joins TRBV10-3 to TRBJ1-2, with D possibly being TRBD1 (5 bases). Trimming cost V 2 bases and J 2 bases, with 12 bases left between them. Germline V gene data show CDR1 as ENHRY and CDR2 as SYGVKD. The CDR3 is made up of 15 amino acids.

V usage is TRBV12-3 or TRBV12-4 and J usage is TRBJ2-1; D is possibly TRBD2 (5 bases). The CDR3 consists of 14 residues. The V gene lost 7 bases and the J gene lost 10 bases, with 20 bases spanning the gap. This CDR3 reads CASNTLPLAPEQFF. In nucleotides, the CDR3 is TGTGCCAGCAACACCTTACCGCTAGCACCCGAGCAGTTCTTC.

On this clonotype itself: An end of the junction differs from the germline gene, which may be a read error. V is TRBV20-1 and J is TRBJ2-7, with TRBD1 identical over 12 bases. Germline CDR1 reads DFQATT; CDR2 reads SNEGSKA (reference sequence). The CDR3 loop spans 12 amino acids. The CDR3 coding sequence is TGCAGGGCTAGGGGGACAGGGGGCCGGATGTACTTC. This sequence encodes CRARGTGGRMYF.

The CDR3 region is CASSCSGGQGASPLHF. The CDR3 DNA follows: TGTGCCAGCAGTTGCTCGGGGGGACAGGGGGCTTCACCCCTCCACTTT. V and J are TRBV6-5 and TRBJ1-6, with 12 positions matching TRBD1. This CDR3 contains 16 residues. Germline CDR1 and CDR2: MNHEY and SVGAGI. The junction had 7 bases not matched to a gene; V was cut back by 4 bases and J by 9 bases.

The chain couples TRBV6-5 to TRBJ1-2, with 7 bases aligning to TRBD1. Unmatched junction bases numbered 14, after V lost 1 base and J lost 6 bases. Looked up from germline, CDR1 is MNHEY and CDR2 is SVGAGI. CDR3 length: 17 residues. The CDR3 DNA reads TGTGCCAGCAGTTACTTCCGGGACAGTTCAAATAGGGATGGCTACACCTTC. Residues: CASSYFRDSSNRDGYTF.

In its sample, this clonotype was seen a few times. The chain couples TRBV7-9 to TRBJ1-2; 9 positions agree with TRBD1. After removal of 1 base from V and 8 bases from J, the junction contained 8 bases not matched to a gene. The CDR3 loop spans 15 amino acids. The V gene's germline CDR1 is SEHNR and CDR2 FQNEAQ (reference sequence). In DNA form, the CDR3 reads TGTGCCAGCAGCTTAGTCTCCGGGACAGGGAAAGGCTACACCTTC. Its protein is CASSLVSGTGKGYTF.

This clonotype appeared a few times. The chain recombines TRBV12-3 or TRBV12-4 with TRBJ2-1, with D tentatively TRBD1 or TRBD2 (6 bases each). This CDR3 has 12 amino acids. The V gene lost 6 bases and the J gene lost 8 bases, with 11 bases spanning the gap. CDR3 nucleotide sequence: TGTGCCAGCAGGACAAGGGGGGATGAGCAGTTCTTC. It encodes CASRTRGDEQFF.

J is TRBJ2-5 and V is TRBV9, with D maybe TRBD2 (5 bases). Germline lookup yields CDR1 SGDLS and CDR2 YYNGEE. The length of the CDR3 is 11 residues. Trimming took 5 bases from V and 5 from J, leaving 7 bases between them. The CDR3 sequence: CASRWEETQYF. The DNA of the CDR3 is TGTGCCAGCAGGTGGGAGGAGACCCAGTACTTC. Combining the CDR3 with reference TRBV9 and TRBJ2-5 gives the whole variable domain DSGVTQTPKHLITATGQRVTLRCSPRSGDLSVYWYQQSLDQGLQFLIQYYNGEERAKGNILERFSAQQFPDLHSELNLSSLELGDSALYFCASRWEETQYFGPGTRLLVL.

Concerning this clonotype: Because the CDR3's place on the DNA is in doubt, the DNA is left out and the CDR3 is given as listed by TCRdb. The rearrangement joins TRBV29-1 to TRBJ2-6; TRBD1, the D gene given by the table, was not confirmed from the DNA. Germline assignment: CDR1 SQVTM and CDR2 ANQGSEA. The CDR3 length is 17 residues, termini included. This chain's CDR3 is CSVAGGSRGPGANVRTF.

The J gene is TRBJ2-5, the V gene TRBV14; D is unresolved. The last part of the DNA fits TRBJ2-7 better; the J call may be wrong. CDR1 and CDR2 (germline): SGHDN, FVKESK. The CDR3 spans 15 residues. The CDR3 reads CASSQGFSGINEQYF. The DNA for the CDR3 is TGTGCCAGCAGCCAAGGGTTCAGTGGGATTAACGAGCAGTACTTC.

The CDR3 reads CASSLWGENTEAFF. Written as DNA, the CDR3 is TGTGCCAGCAGCTTATGGGGAGAGAACACTGAAGCTTTCTTT. The rearrangement links TRBV7-3 to TRBJ1-1; D gene uncertain. Germline V lookup: CDR1 SGHTA, CDR2 FQGTGA. With 2 bases removed from V and 1 base from J, the gap between germline ends came to 8 bases. The CDR3 loop spans 14 amino acids.

The rearrangement joins TRBV5-1 to TRBJ1-1, with D perhaps matching TRBD1 (5 bases). V dropped 1 base and J dropped 0 bases, with 13 bases sitting between them. Germline V lookup: CDR1 SGHRS, CDR2 YFSETQ. The CDR3 consists of 16 residues. The CDR3 DNA sequence: TGCGCCAGCAGCTTGCGTTGGGGGAAGGTGAACACTGAAGCTTTCTTT. This sequence encodes CASSLRWGKVNTEAFF.

J is TRBJ2-3 and V is TRBV28; 7 bases match TRBD1. Trimming removed 4 bases from V and 0 bases from J; junction bases left unmatched: 1. CDR3 size: 14 residues. Germline assignment: CDR1 MDHEN and CDR2 SYDVKM. CDR3 region: CASSWGQSTDTQYF. DNA of the CDR3: TGTGCCAGCAGTTGGGGACAGAGCACAGATACGCAGTATTTT.